This TCR beta chain comes out of a study of control samples from healthy donors and cancer patients. The CDR3 is 12 amino acids. The germline CDR1 and CDR2 sequences are MGHRA and YSYEKL. V lost 1 base and J lost 6, with 7 bases in between. The repertoire was sequenced with immunoSEQ multiplex PCR; TCRdb's copy has only in-frame clones and lacks some. The repertoire consists of 100,000 to 150,000 clones, with about 90% occurring once and the leading ten covering more than 1.5%. The gene calls are TRBV4-1 and TRBJ2-7; possibly TRBD2 for D (6 bases). This clonotype was obtained from a man aged 18 to 35 in good health. The specimen sequenced was blood. DNA for the CDR3: TGCGCCAGCAGCCAAGTGCGGGGCGAGCAGTACTTC. Translating it yields CASSQVRGEQYF.